These 5 T cell receptor beta chains share one sample of origin, sequenced in a study of spatial heterogeneity in lung cancer. Time point described: blood at routine non-recurrence follow-up after resection. TCRdb independently ran MiXCR on the 5' RACE reads; one entry per CDR3 protein. The data show approximately 100,000 distinct CDR3 sequences, roughly 21% seen once. The source was PBMCs, collected at follow-up. The receptors come from a male donor with early-stage non-small cell lung cancer.

A few counts support this clonotype. DNA of the CDR3: TGTGCCAGCAGCCGACGGGGTTCCGGGACTACGGGGACCCAGTACTTC. Its translation: CASSRRGSGTTGTQYF. V gene TRBV7-2 combines with J gene TRBJ2-5, with 7 bases that match TRBD2. In germline, CDR1 is SGHTA, CDR2 FQGNSA. After removal of 5 bases from V and 7 bases from J, the junction contained 16 bases not matched to a gene. The CDR3 runs 16 residues.

V usage is TRBV30 and J usage is TRBJ1-2, with TRBD1 identical over 8 bases. The length of the CDR3 is 14 residues. V was clipped by 3 bases and J by 5 bases; unmatched bases: 8. Germline CDR1 reads GTSNPN; CDR2 reads SVGIG (reference sequence). This CDR3 reads CAWRAPGTGYGYTF. CDR3 DNA: TGTGCCTGGAGAGCCCCCGGGACAGGATATGGCTACACCTTC.

This clonotype was observed a few times. This rearrangement joins TRBV2 to TRBJ2-5; D uncertain. This CDR3 has 10 residues. Germline assignment: CDR1 SNHLY and CDR2 FYNNEI. V gave up 3 bases and J gave up 7 bases, with 3 bases separating them. CDR3 residues: CASSEGTQYF. DNA of the CDR3: TGTGCCAGCAGTGAGGGGACCCAGTACTTC. Full variable domain (outside the CDR3, taken from reference TRBV2 and TRBJ2-5): EPEVTQTPSHQVTQMGQEVILRCVPISNHLYFYWYRQILGQKVEFLVSFYNNEISEKSEIFDDQFSVERPDGSNFTLKIRSTKLEDSAMYFCASSEGTQYFGPGTRLLVL.

This clonotype has more than one count but fewer than ten. The chain is built from TRBV3-1 and TRBJ1-1, with a tentative D call TRBD1 (6 bases). This CDR3 comprises 14 residues. In germline, CDR1 is LGHDT, CDR2 YNNKEL (reference sequence). The V end was cut by 4 bases, the J end by 4 bases, with 13 bases between. For the CDR3, the DNA is TGTGCCAGCAGCCCGGGACATACGGGCACTGAAGCTTTCTTT. Translated: CASSPGHTGTEAFF.

The chain recombines TRBV5-6 with TRBJ1-2; D gene ambiguous. The CDR3 totals 12 residues. Germline-derived CDR1 and CDR2 are SGHDT and YYEEEE. Deletions cut 0 bases from V and 3 bases from J, with 3 bases between. CDR3: CASSLGDYGYTF. DNA of the CDR3: TGTGCCAGCAGCTTGGGGGACTATGGCTACACCTTC.